These 22 T cell receptor beta chains were sequenced from one sample in a study of T cells expressing NK-cell markers. TCRdb reprocessed the 5' RACE reads, with one entry per CDR3 protein and no DNA. This sample's table has about 120,000 distinct CDR3 sequences. Sequencing was done on a sample of blood T cells: a sorted CD56 or NKG2C T cell subset, CD4+ or CD8+ T cells, or bulk PBMC T cells (not recorded which). The receptors here all came from a woman between 18 and 69 years old in good health.

The V gene is TRBV20-1, the J gene TRBJ2-4; TCRdb lists TRBD1, though no DNA is available to test this call. CDR1 and CDR2 from the germline V gene are DFQATT and SNEGSKA (reference sequence). This CDR3 comprises 14 residues. CDR3 protein: CSAPLRDSQNIQYF.

The chain is built from TRBV5-1 and TRBJ2-7; absent DNA, TCRdb's TRBD1 call cannot be checked. Per the germline V gene, CDR1 is SGHRS and CDR2 is YFSETQ. CDR3 length: 21 amino acids. CDR3 in amino acids: CASSLDGVPGQGTSYYYEQYF.

V gene TRBV13 combines with J gene TRBJ1-6; TCRdb picks TRBD1, but there is no DNA to check that call. There are 15 residues in the CDR3. Looked up from germline, CDR1 is PRHDT and CDR2 is FYEKMQ (reference sequence). The CDR3 is CASSLDRGNYSPLHF. The variable domain in full, completed from reference TRBV13 and TRBJ1-6, reads AAGVIQSPRHLIKEKRETATLKCYPIPRHDTVYWYQQGPGQDPQFLISFYEKMQSDKGSIPDRFSAQQFSDYHSELNMSSLELGDSALYFCASSLDRGNYSPLHFGNGTRLTVT.

The rearrangement links TRBV3-1 to TRBJ2-3; the TRBD2 assignment by TCRdb is unverifiable without DNA. The V gene's germline CDR1 is LGHDT and CDR2 YNNKEL (reference sequence). The CDR3 is 16 residues long. CDR3 sequence: CASSAEWRAPRDTQYF.

The chain has TRBV4-1 and TRBJ1-2; TCRdb lists TRBD1, though no DNA is available to test this call. CDR1 and CDR2 from the germline V gene are MGHRA and YSYEKL. This CDR3 is built from 13 residues. The CDR3 sequence: CASSHGGSYGYTF.

The chain is built from TRBV5-1 and TRBJ1-1; TCRdb's D gene call, TRBD1, goes unchecked for lack of DNA. The CDR3 has 14 residues. Looked up from germline, CDR1 is SGHRS and CDR2 is YFSETQ. The CDR3 loop is CASSEDSPNTEAFF. Supplemented by reference TRBV5-1 and TRBJ1-1, the full variable domain reads KAGVTQTPRYLIKTRGQQVTLSCSPISGHRSVSWYQQTPGQGLQFLFEYFSETQRNKGNFPGRFSGRQFSNSRSEMNVSTLELGDSALYLCASSEDSPNTEAFFGQGTRLTVV.

The chain joins TRBV11-2 to TRBJ1-4. From germline, CDR1 is SGHAT and CDR2 FQNNGV. The CDR3 totals 18 residues. This CDR3 is CASGFGRTWGRANEKLFF.

The chain carries TRBV12-3 or TRBV12-4 and TRBJ1-1; the D call of TRBD1 rests on TCRdb alone, since no DNA is present to check it. CDR3 length: 12 residues. CDR3 protein: CASRGLGTEAFF.

The chain employs TRBV28 and TRBJ2-1; lacking DNA, the TRBD1 call made by TCRdb goes unchecked. This CDR3 spans 14 amino acids. Germline-derived CDR1 and CDR2 are MDHEN and SYDVKM. Here the CDR3 reads CASSLPGAAYEQFF.

The genes are TRBV6-2 or TRBV6-3 and TRBJ2-7. Looked up from germline, CDR1 is MNHEY and CDR2 is SVGEGT. The CDR3 spans 13 residues. CDR3 protein: CASSYGPSYEQYF.

The chain has TRBV5-1 and TRBJ1-4; TCRdb's D call, TRBD1, is unchecked because there is no DNA. Germline CDR1 is SGHRS and CDR2 is YFSETQ. The length of the CDR3 is 17 residues. CDR3 region: CASSVPPDRGWDEKLFF.

The chain is built from TRBV27 and TRBJ1-5; the D call of TRBD1 rests on TCRdb alone, since no DNA is present to check it. Germline assignment: CDR1 MNHEY and CDR2 SMNVEV (reference sequence). The CDR3 loop spans 14 amino acids. The CDR3 loop reads CASSSWGHDQPQHF.

The chain joins TRBV12-3 or TRBV12-4 to TRBJ2-1; TCRdb selects TRBD2, and the lack of DNA leaves this call unchecked. The CDR3 is 17 amino acids. This chain's CDR3 is CASSPRDLTSGDNEQFF.

This rearrangement joins TRBV5-1 to TRBJ1-6; as DNA is missing, the TRBD1 call by TCRdb cannot be tested. The CDR3 totals 13 residues. The germline gives CDR1 SGHRS, CDR2 YFSETQ. Here the CDR3 reads CASGLGVNSPLHF.

This chain connects TRBV12-3 or TRBV12-4 to TRBJ2-1. The CDR3 is 13 amino acids. This CDR3 reads CASSLEQYNEQFF.

The CDR3 loop reads CSCWWGRADTQYF. The V call is TRBV29-1, the J call TRBJ2-3; TCRdb's D gene call, TRBD1, goes unchecked for lack of DNA. This CDR3 spans 13 amino acids. Germline V CDR1 and CDR2: SQVTM, ANQGSEA.

V usage is TRBV3-1 and J usage is TRBJ1-5. The CDR3 is 15 residues long. The germline V gene encodes CDR1 LGHDT and CDR2 YNNKEL (reference sequence). The CDR3 loop reads CASSQGANSNQPQHF.

The chain employs TRBV12-5 and TRBJ1-6. Germline V gene sequence: CDR1 LGHNT, CDR2 FRNRAP. The length of the CDR3 is 14 residues. CDR3 region: CAPTNKAALRALHF.

This chain connects TRBV5-6 to TRBJ2-5; TCRdb's assignment of TRBD2 cannot be checked, as there is no DNA. This CDR3 spans 16 amino acids. Germline loops: CDR1 SGHDT, CDR2 YYEEEE. The CDR3 loop is CASSLSLWFPQETQYF.

J is TRBJ1-2 and V is TRBV18; with no DNA, the TCRdb D assignment of TRBD1 cannot be verified. The CDR3 is made up of 17 amino acids. Germline CDR1 reads KGHSH; CDR2 reads LQKENI. CDR3 region: CASSPEDSAIDNYGYTF.

The CDR3: CVSSLEVGRSGNTIYF. The chain recombines TRBV5-1 with TRBJ1-3. CDR3 length: 16 amino acids. In germline, CDR1 is SGHRS, CDR2 YFSETQ. The full variable domain, with the rest looked up from reference TRBV5-1 and TRBJ1-3, is KAGVTQTPRYLIKTRGQQVTLSCSPISGHRSVSWYQQTPGQGLQFLFEYFSETQRNKGNFPGRFSGRQFSNSRSEMNVSTLELGDSALYLCVSSLEVGRSGNTIYFGEGSWLTVV.

This chain links TRBV7-9 with TRBJ2-4; TCRdb lists TRBD2, though no DNA is available to test this call. This CDR3 contains 13 residues. Germline loops: CDR1 SEHNR, CDR2 FQNEAQ (reference sequence). The CDR3 sequence is CASSSVAGEIQYF.